This T cell receptor beta chain derives from a study of type 1 regulatory T cells. Overall study context: T-allo10 is a Tr1-enriched, alloantigen-specific CD4 T cell product made in vitro.

To note about this clonotype: Its antigen is unidentified.

TCRdb called the reads again in MiXCR, with one record for every CDR3 protein. The sample consists of fewer than 25,000 distinct CDR3 sequences, around 47% of them appearing once. Germline lookup yields CDR1 DFQATT and CDR2 SNEGSKA (reference sequence). The CDR3 totals 15 residues. The ends were cut back, 0 bases at V and 5 bases at J, with 16 bases in the middle. The sequence was obtained from a human donor in good health. J is TRBJ2-5 and V is TRBV20-1, with a tentative D call TRBD1 (6 bases). Sequencing was carried out using cultured T cells, either the whole culture or a sorted T cell fraction (not recorded which). Here the CDR3 DNA reads TGCAGTGCTAGAGATAGCCAGGGGAGTCGGGAGACCCAGTACTTC. It specifies CSARDSQGSRETQYF.